The clone carrying this T cell receptor (beta chain) came up many times. Its antigen remains unidentified. V was pared by 0 bases and J by 0 bases, with 3 bases of the junction left unmatched. The CDR3 runs 16 residues. Germline V CDR1 and CDR2: SGHDN, FVKESK. The data originate from a study of Graves' ophthalmopathy and Graves' hyperthyroidism. For the study at large: No treatment had been given when peripheral blood was collected at initial diagnosis. General study points: Prediction of ophthalmopathy progression reached around 70% sensitivity and around 76% specificity.

The sequenced template was RNA, covering the TCR beta CDR3 region. RT-PCR in the first round used HTBI primers; a second-round multiplex PCR followed. TCRdb itself ran the multiplex PCR reads through MiXCR, one entry per CDR3 protein. The sample has over 650,000 distinct CDR3 sequences, roughly 41% seen once. With a duration under 3 months, ophthalmopathy in the donors showed moderate-to-severe activity, CAS ≥3 and NOSPECS ≥4. The V call is TRBV14, the J call TRBJ2-5, with 8 bases fitting TRBD2. The receptor was derived from an adult man with Graves' ophthalmopathy. Sequencing was done on a sample of peripheral blood. CDR3 residues: CASSQDLAGYQETQYF. The CDR3 DNA reads as TGTGCCAGCAGCCAAGATCTAGCGGGCTACCAAGAGACCCAGTACTTC.